This T cell receptor beta chain was obtained from a study of blood T cell repertoires in COVID-19. Study in general: T cells, B-cell-depleted T cells, or PBMCs supplied cDNA or gDNA.

Sequencing was performed with immunoSEQ multiplex PCR; in TCRdb, only in-frame clones are kept and a portion is missing. Of about 180,000 clones listed, about 83% were seen once; the top ten hold more than 7.5%. Recovery among Cohort 3 donors was established by two negative PCRs, clearance, or symptom resolution. Trimming took 4 bases from V and 5 from J; bases not matched to a gene: 10. The germline gives CDR1 SGHNT, CDR2 YYREEE (reference sequence). The CDR3 spans 16 residues. The sample comprised PBMCs or T cells enriched from blood (not recorded which). The chain couples TRBV5-4 to TRBJ2-7, with TRBD2 matching over 12 bases. The sequence was collected from a woman aged 30 to 39 who had recovered from COVID-19. The CDR3 region has the DNA TGTGCCAGCAGCCCCGACCTTGGACTAGCGGGACACGAGCAGTACTTC. As protein: CASSPDLGLAGHEQYF.